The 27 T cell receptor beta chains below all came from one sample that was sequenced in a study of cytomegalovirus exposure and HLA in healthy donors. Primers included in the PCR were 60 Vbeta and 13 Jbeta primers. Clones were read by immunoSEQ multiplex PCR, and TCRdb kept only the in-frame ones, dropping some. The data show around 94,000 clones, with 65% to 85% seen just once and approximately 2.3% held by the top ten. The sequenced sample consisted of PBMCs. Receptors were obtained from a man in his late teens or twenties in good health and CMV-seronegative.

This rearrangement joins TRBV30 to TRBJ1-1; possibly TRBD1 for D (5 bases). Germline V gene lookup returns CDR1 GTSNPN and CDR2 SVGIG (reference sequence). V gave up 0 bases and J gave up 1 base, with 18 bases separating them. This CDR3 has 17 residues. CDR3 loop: CAWSVNSGHETNTEAFF. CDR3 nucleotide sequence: TGTGCCTGGAGTGTAAACTCAGGGCACGAGACGAACACTGAAGCTTTCTTT.

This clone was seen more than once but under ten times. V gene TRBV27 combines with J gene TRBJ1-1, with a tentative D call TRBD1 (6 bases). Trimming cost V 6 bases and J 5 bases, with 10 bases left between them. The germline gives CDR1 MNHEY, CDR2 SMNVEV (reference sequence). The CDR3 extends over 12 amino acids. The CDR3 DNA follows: TGTGCCAGCAGGCAGGGGTTAACTGAAGCTTTCTTT. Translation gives CASRQGLTEAFF.

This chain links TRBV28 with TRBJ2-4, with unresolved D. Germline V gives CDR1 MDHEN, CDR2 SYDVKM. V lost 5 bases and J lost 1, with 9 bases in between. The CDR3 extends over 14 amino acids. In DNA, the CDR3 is TGTGCCAGCAGTAGCCTCGTGGCCAAAAACATTCAGTACTTC. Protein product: CASSSLVAKNIQYF.

In DNA, the CDR3 is TGCGCCAGCAGCTTGGGCGGGACAGGGGGTGAAAAACTGTTTTTT. Protein: CASSLGGTGGEKLFF. The chain has TRBV4-1 and TRBJ1-4; 11 positions agree with TRBD1. CDR1 MGHRA and CDR2 YSYEKL come from the germline V gene. J was trimmed by 7 bases and V by 5 bases; bases with no gene match: 6. This CDR3 region has 15 residues.

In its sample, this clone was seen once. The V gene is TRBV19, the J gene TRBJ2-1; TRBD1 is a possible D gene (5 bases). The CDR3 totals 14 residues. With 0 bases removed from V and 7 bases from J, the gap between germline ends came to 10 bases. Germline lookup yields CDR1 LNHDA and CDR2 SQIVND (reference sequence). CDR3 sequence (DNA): TGTGCCAGTAGTATAGACAGGGTGAGGAATGAGCAGTTCTTC. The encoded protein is CASSIDRVRNEQFF.

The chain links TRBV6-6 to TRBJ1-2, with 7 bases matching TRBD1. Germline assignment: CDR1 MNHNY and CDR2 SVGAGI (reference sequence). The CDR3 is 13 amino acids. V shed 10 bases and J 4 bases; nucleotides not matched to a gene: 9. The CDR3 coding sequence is TGTGCCACAAGACTAGGGACAGTCTATGGCTACACCTTC. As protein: CATRLGTVYGYTF.

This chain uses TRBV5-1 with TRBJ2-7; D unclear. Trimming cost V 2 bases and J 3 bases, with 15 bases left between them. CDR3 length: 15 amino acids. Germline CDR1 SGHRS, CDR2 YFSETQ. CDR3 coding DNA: TGCGCCAGCAGCTTCAACTCCGGGTCCGGCTACGAGCAGTACTTC. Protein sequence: CASSFNSGSGYEQYF. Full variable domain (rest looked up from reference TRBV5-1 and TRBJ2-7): KAGVTQTPRYLIKTRGQQVTLSCSPISGHRSVSWYQQTPGQGLQFLFEYFSETQRNKGNFPGRFSGRQFSNSRSEMNVSTLELGDSALYLCASSFNSGSGYEQYFGPGTRLTVT.

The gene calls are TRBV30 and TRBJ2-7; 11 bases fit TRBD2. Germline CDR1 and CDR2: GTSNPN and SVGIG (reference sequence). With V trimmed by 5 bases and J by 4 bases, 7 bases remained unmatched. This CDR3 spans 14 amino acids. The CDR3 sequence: CAWDVAGGPYEQYF. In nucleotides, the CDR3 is TGTGCCTGGGATGTAGCGGGAGGGCCGTACGAGCAGTACTTC.

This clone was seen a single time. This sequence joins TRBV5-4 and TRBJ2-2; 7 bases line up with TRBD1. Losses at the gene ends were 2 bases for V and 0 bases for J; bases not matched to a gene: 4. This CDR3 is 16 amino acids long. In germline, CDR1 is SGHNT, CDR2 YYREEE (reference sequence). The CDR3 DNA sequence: TGTGCCAGCAGCTTCCCGGGACAGACGAACACCGGGGAGCTGTTTTTT. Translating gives CASSFPGQTNTGELFF.

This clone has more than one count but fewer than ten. Written as DNA, the CDR3 is TGTGCCAGCAGCTTACCTAGCGGGAGGGAGTCCTACGAGCAGTACTTC. This gives the protein CASSLPSGRESYEQYF. This rearrangement joins TRBV5-6 to TRBJ2-7, with 12 bases identical to TRBD2. V was clipped by 2 bases and J by 1 base; unmatched bases: 4. The CDR3 has 16 amino acids. Germline V gene data show CDR1 as SGHDT and CDR2 as YYEEEE.

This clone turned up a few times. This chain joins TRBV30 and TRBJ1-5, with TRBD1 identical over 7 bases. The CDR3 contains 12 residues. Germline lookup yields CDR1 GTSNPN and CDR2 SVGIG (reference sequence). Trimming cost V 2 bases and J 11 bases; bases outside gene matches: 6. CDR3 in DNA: TGTGCCTGGAGTTTCAAACAGGGGTCCCAGCATTTT. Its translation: CAWSFKQGSQHF. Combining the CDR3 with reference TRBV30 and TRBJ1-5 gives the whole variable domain SQTIHQWPATLVQPVGSPLSLECTVEGTSNPNLYWYRQAAGRGLQLLFYSVGIGQISSEVPQNLSASRPQDRQFILSSKKLLLSDSGFYLCAWSFKQGSQHFGDGTRLSIL.

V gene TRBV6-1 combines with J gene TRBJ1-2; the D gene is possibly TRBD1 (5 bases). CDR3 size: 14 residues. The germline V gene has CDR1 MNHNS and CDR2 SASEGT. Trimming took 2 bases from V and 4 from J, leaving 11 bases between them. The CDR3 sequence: CASSERGTGYGYTF. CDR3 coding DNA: TGTGCCAGCAGTGAACGGGGGACTGGCTATGGCTACACCTTC.

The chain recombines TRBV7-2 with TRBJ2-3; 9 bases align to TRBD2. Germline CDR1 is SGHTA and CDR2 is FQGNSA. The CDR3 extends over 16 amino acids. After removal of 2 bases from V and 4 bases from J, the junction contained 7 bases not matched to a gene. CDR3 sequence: CASSLRSSGTADTQYF. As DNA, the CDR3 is TGTGCCAGCAGCTTACGGTCTAGCGGGACGGCAGATACGCAGTATTTT.

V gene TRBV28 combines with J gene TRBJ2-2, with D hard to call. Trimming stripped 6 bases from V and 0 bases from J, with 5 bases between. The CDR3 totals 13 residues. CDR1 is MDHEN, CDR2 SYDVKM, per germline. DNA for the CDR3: TGTGCCAGCAGGTCCTCGAACACCGGGGAGCTGTTTTTT. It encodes CASRSSNTGELFF.

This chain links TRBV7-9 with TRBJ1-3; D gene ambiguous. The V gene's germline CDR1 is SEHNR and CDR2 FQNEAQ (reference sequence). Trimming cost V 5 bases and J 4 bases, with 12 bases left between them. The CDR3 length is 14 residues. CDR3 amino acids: CASSPLQAGNTIYF. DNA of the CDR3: TGTGCCAGCAGCCCTTTGCAGGCGGGAAACACCATATATTTT.

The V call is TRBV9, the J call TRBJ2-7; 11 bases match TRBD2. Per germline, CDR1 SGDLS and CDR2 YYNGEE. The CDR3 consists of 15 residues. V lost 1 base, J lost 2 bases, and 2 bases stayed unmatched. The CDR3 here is CASSVTSGGTYEQYF. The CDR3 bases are TGTGCCAGCAGCGTAACTAGCGGGGGTACCTACGAGCAGTACTTC. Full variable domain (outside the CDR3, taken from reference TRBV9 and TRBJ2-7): DSGVTQTPKHLITATGQRVTLRCSPRSGDLSVYWYQQSLDQGLQFLIQYYNGEERAKGNILERFSAQQFPDLHSELNLSSLELGDSALYFCASSVTSGGTYEQYFGPGTRLTVT.

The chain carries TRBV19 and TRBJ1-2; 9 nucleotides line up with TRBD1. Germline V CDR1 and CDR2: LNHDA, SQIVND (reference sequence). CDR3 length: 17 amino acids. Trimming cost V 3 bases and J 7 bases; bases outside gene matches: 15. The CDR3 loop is CASSIRGPPGQGSGYTF. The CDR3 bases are TGTGCCAGTAGTATCCGTGGTCCTCCGGGACAGGGATCTGGCTACACCTTC.

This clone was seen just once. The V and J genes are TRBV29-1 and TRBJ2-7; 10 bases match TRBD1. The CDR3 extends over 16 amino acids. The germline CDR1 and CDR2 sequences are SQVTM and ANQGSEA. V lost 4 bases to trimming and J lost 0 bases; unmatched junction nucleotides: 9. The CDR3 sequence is CSVGTGGRRASYEQYF. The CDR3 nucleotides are TGCAGCGTTGGGACAGGGGGAAGGAGGGCCTCCTACGAGCAGTACTTC.

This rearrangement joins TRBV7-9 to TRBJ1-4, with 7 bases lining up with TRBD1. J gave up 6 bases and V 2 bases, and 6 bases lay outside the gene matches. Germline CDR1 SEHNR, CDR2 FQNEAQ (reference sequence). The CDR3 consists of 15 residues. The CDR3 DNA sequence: TGTGCCAGCAGCTTAATTAGTGGGACAGATGAAAAACTGTTTTTT. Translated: CASSLISGTDEKLFF.

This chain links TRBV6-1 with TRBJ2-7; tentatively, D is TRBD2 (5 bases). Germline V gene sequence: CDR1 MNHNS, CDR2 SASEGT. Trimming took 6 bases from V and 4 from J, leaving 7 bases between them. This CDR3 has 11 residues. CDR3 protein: CASSGLYEQYF. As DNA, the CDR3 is TGTGCCAGCAGCGGACTGTACGAGCAGTACTTC.

As DNA, the CDR3 is TGTGCCAGCAGTGAGGGACAGGGTGCGGGCATTCAGTACTTC. Residues: CASSEGQGAGIQYF. The chain employs TRBV6-1 and TRBJ2-4, with 9 bases fitting TRBD1. Trimming cost V 3 bases and J 9 bases; bases outside gene matches: 6. Germline V gives CDR1 MNHNS, CDR2 SASEGT. This CDR3 contains 14 residues.

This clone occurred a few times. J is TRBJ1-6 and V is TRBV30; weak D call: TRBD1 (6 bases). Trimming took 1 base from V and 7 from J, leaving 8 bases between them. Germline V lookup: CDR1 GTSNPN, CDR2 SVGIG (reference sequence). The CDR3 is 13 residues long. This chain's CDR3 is CAWSDRENSPLHF. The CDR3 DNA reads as TGTGCCTGGAGTGACAGGGAAAATTCACCCCTCCACTTT.

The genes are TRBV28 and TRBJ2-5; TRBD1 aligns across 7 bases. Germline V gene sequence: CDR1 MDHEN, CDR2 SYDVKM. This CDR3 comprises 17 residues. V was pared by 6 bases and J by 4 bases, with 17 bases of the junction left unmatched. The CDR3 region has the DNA TGTGCCAGCAGCGGCCGGGACAGAATAAAGTACCCAGAGACCCAGTACTTC. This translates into CASSGRDRIKYPETQYF.

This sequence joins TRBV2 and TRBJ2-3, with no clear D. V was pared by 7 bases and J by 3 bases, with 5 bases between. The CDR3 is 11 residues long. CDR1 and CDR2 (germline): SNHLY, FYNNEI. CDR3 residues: CASINTDTQYF. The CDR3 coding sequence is TGTGCCAGCATTAATACAGATACGCAGTATTTT.

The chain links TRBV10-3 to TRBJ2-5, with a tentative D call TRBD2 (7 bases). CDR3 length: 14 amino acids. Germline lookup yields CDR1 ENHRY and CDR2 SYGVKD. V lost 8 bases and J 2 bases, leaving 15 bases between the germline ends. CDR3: CAIGRGGPQETQYF. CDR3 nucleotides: TGTGCCATCGGAAGGGGGGGCCCTCAAGAGACCCAGTACTTC.

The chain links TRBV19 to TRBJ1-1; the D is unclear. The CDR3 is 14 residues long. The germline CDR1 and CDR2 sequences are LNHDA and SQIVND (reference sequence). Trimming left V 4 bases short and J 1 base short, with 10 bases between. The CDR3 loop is CASSRAASNTEAFF. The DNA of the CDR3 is TGTGCCAGTAGTAGGGCAGCATCGAACACTGAAGCTTTCTTT. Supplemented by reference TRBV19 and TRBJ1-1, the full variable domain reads DGGITQSPKYLFRKEGQNVTLSCEQNLNHDAMYWYRQDPGQGLRLIYYSQIVNDFQKGDIAEGYSVSREKKESFPLTVTSAQKNPTAFYLCASSRAASNTEAFFGQGTRLTVV.

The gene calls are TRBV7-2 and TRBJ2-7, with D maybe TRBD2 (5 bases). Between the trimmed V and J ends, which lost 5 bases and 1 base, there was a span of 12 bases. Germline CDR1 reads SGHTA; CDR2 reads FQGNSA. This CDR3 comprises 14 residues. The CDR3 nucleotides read TGTGCCAGCAGCCCCCGAACGGGATCCTACGAGCAGTACTTC. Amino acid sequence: CASSPRTGSYEQYF.